This TCR beta chain was found in a study of cytomegalovirus exposure and HLA in healthy donors. The table lists this clone with a few counts. PCR amplification relied on 60 Vbeta primers (plus 13 Jbeta primers). Clones were sequenced by immunoSEQ multiplex PCR, and TCRdb holds only the in-frame ones, with some missing. In the table there are about 160,000 clones, about 80% of which are singletons. The sample was PBMCs. This clonotype was obtained from a man younger than 45 in good health and CMV-seronegative.

The CDR3, as DNA: TGTGCCACCAGCGTCGAGAGGCGGGGGTACAATGAGCAGTTCTTC. Translation: CATSVERRGYNEQFF. The chain employs TRBV15 and TRBJ2-1, with 7 bases fitting TRBD2. In germline, CDR1 is LNHNV, CDR2 YYDKDF (reference sequence). Trimming took 5 bases from V and 4 from J; bases not matched to a gene: 8. There are 15 residues in the CDR3.